This entry concerns a single T cell receptor (beta chain). This record belongs to a study of blood T cell repertoires in COVID-19. Whole-study context: Spain, Italy and the United States supplied samples that represented acute and convalescent COVID-19. T cells, B-cell-depleted T cells, or PBMCs supplied cDNA or gDNA.

Methods used by the authors: Scientists estimated how many nucleated cells there were by amplifying reference gene primers. Clones were read by immunoSEQ multiplex PCR, and TCRdb kept only the in-frame ones, dropping some. That table furnishes V, J and clone size, whereas the DNA furnished D and trimming. The data contain 150,000 to 200,000 clones, around 89% of them singletons. This TCR came from a young man who had recovered from COVID-19. Material: peripheral blood.

The CDR3 reads CASSQGQGEETQYF. CDR3 DNA sequence: TGCGCCAGCAGCCAAGGACAGGGGGAAGAGACCCAGTACTTC. This rearrangement joins TRBV4-3 to TRBJ2-5; 9 positions agree with TRBD1. The V and J ends lost 1 base and 3 bases, in that order; junction bases with no gene match: 0. CDR3 length: 14 amino acids. CDR1 is LGHNA and CDR2 is YSLEER in the germline V gene.